This entry concerns a single TCR beta chain. Its cognate antigen is unknown. Trimming removed 5 bases from V and 5 bases from J, with 16 bases in between. Germline loops: CDR1 SGHAT, CDR2 FQNNGV. CDR3 size: 15 residues. The repertoire was sequenced with immunoSEQ multiplex PCR; TCRdb's copy has only in-frame clones and lacks some. Counted here are some 310,000 clones, around four fifths occurring once; the ten biggest clones make up roughly 7%. The sample is drawn from a study of cytotoxic CD8 clonotypes in ibrutinib-treated CLL. Across the whole study: Results showed 25 or so partial and 2 complete responses; following median about 68 months, approximately 15 remained remitted, about 12 advanced. On average, more than 80,000 productive rearrangements and just over 250,000 productive templates per sample. Whole-study findings and limits: Clonality went higher at ibrutinib response and then dropped back toward baseline at progression. Collection times varied between progressing and sustained-remission patients.

This TCR derives from a human donor with chronic lymphocytic leukemia. The sample consisted of PBMCs, taken before ibrutinib treatment. The rearrangement joins TRBV11-2 to TRBJ2-1; D call uncertain. CDR3 region: CASSRDAPQHNEQFF. The CDR3 nucleotides read TGTGCCAGCAGCCGCGACGCCCCACAGCACAATGAGCAGTTCTTC.